The clone carrying this T cell receptor (beta chain) has only a few counts. Its target is unknown. This specimen comes from a study of radiation and T cells in renal cell carcinoma. Study overall: Nephrectomy followed 15 Gy stereotactic body radiation by 4 weeks. Whole-study results and caveats: From baseline, blood top tumor clonotypes peaked at 2 weeks post-radiation. Without pretreatment biopsies, baseline tumor clonotype presence was undetermined.

The protocol was immunoSEQ multiplex PCR, while the TCRdb copy is restricted to in-frame clones and leaves out a portion. The sample holds about 140,000 clones, roughly 85% seen once. The CDR3 consists of 20 residues. Time point here: baseline pretreatment blood. The treatment: 15 Gy SBRT to primary tumor, nephrectomy 4 weeks later. The rearrangement joins TRBV21-1 to TRBJ1-3; TRBD1 is the table's D call, not checked against the DNA. TRBV21-1 is termed a pseudogene. The sample was blood, taken from a patient whose treatment included radiotherapy and nephrectomy. The clonotype comes from a woman aged 45-65 years with renal cell carcinoma. The chain's CDR3 is CASSKGFEGQGELSGNTIYF. The CDR3 DNA is TGTGCCAGCAGCAAAGGGTTCGAGGGACAGGGCGAGCTCTCTGGAAACACCATATATTTT.